The 9 T cell receptor beta chains below come from one sample, sequenced in a study of cytomegalovirus exposure and HLA in healthy donors. The PCR had 60 Vbeta and 13 Jbeta primers. Profiled with immunoSEQ multiplex PCR; TCRdb holds only in-frame clones, not every one. The repertoire includes around 100,000 clones, roughly three quarters of them detected once, and around a tenth sits in the top ten. What was sequenced was PBMCs. Receptors originate from a male donor in good health and CMV-seropositive.

The V and J genes are TRBV7-3 and TRBJ2-5; D may be TRBD2 (6 bases). The J call may be wrong; the DNA end is better matched by TRBJ2-7. This CDR3 spans 15 amino acids. The germline CDR1 and CDR2 sequences are SGHTA and FQGTGA. CDR3 sequence (DNA): TGTGCCAGCAGCCTTATCCGGGACTTACTCTACGAGCAGTACTTC. Its protein is CASSLIRDLLYEQYF.

The chain carries TRBV6-5 and TRBJ2-1, with 7 nucleotides matching TRBD1. Germline CDR1 and CDR2: MNHEY and SVGAGI. CDR3 length: 15 residues. V was clipped by 6 bases and J by 4 bases; unmatched bases: 9. CDR3 sequence: CASSSLDREYNEQFF. The DNA of the CDR3 is TGTGCCAGCAGCTCCTTAGACAGGGAATACAATGAGCAGTTCTTC.

The chain is built from TRBV5-1 and TRBJ2-5; D may be TRBD1 (6 bases). The CDR3 length is 14 residues. Germline lookup yields CDR1 SGHRS and CDR2 YFSETQ. V gave up 4 bases and J gave up 3 bases, with 13 bases separating them. CDR3 protein: CASSPLGGEETQYF. CDR3 coding DNA: TGCGCCAGCAGCCCCCTTGGGGGCGAAGAGACCCAGTACTTC. Combining the CDR3 with reference TRBV5-1 and TRBJ2-5 gives the whole variable domain KAGVTQTPRYLIKTRGQQVTLSCSPISGHRSVSWYQQTPGQGLQFLFEYFSETQRNKGNFPGRFSGRQFSNSRSEMNVSTLELGDSALYLCASSPLGGEETQYFGPGTRLLVL.

As DNA, the CDR3 is TGCGCCAGCAGGACTCTTACGAACACCGGGGAGCTGTTTTTT. Translated: CASRTLTNTGELFF. J is TRBJ2-2 and V is TRBV4-3, with unresolved D. V lost 6 bases and J 0 bases, leaving 8 bases between the germline ends. CDR1 and CDR2 from the germline V gene are LGHNA and YSLEER. CDR3 length: 14 amino acids.

V usage is TRBV7-2 and J usage is TRBJ2-5; D might be TRBD2 (6 bases). Germline values: CDR1 SGHTA, CDR2 FQGNSA. The V end was cut by 1 base, the J end by 7 bases, with 7 bases between. The CDR3 length is 12 residues. The CDR3 loop is CASSLVGGTQYF. The CDR3 nucleotides read TGTGCCAGCAGCTTAGTCGGGGGGACCCAGTACTTC.

The V call is TRBV18, the J call TRBJ2-2; TRBD2 matches 12 bases. Losses at the gene ends were 6 bases for V and 6 bases for J; bases not matched to a gene: 14. This CDR3 is built from 18 residues. CDR1 is KGHSH and CDR2 is LQKENI in the germline V gene. CDR3 DNA sequence: TGTGCCAGCTCCAGGGCAGTGCGACTAGCGGGAGTCCCCGGGGAGCTGTTTTTT. Encoded protein: CASSRAVRLAGVPGELFF.

This clone was counted a few times. The J gene is TRBJ2-5, the V gene TRBV5-4, with TRBD2 matching over 11 bases. The length of the CDR3 is 16 residues. Germline V CDR1 and CDR2: SGHNT, YYREEE (reference sequence). After removal of 4 bases from V and 4 bases from J, the junction contained 9 bases not matched to a gene. CDR3 nucleotides: TGTGCCAGCAGCACCACTAGCGGGAGTTTATTAGAGACCCAGTACTTC. Its protein product is CASSTTSGSLLETQYF.

Worth noting for this clone: At one end the junction does not follow the germline gene, possibly because of a read error. Written as DNA, the CDR3 is TGTGCCAGTAGTTACAAGGAAGGGGCCAAAAACAGTCAGTACTTC. Protein: CASSYKEGAKNSQYF. The genes are TRBV19 and TRBJ2-4; D might be TRBD1 (5 bases). The CDR3 totals 15 residues. Germline values: CDR1 LNHDA, CDR2 SQIVND (reference sequence).

This clone was recorded only once. This sample also contains other DNA sequences that code for the same CDR3. V usage is TRBV30 and J usage is TRBJ1-1, with unresolved D. CDR3 size: 15 residues. Germline V gene lookup returns CDR1 GTSNPN and CDR2 SVGIG (reference sequence). The V and J ends lost 0 bases and 1 base respectively, with 12 bases between them. The DNA for the CDR3 is TGTGCCTGGAGTGTACGTGGGCCAGCGAACACTGAAGCTTTCTTT. Its protein is CAWSVRGPANTEAFF.